This TCR beta chain was profiled in a study of beta chain features in type 1 diabetes. The CDR3 is 14 residues long. Deletions cut 5 bases from V and 2 bases from J, with 9 bases between. Germline V gene sequence: CDR1 SGHVS, CDR2 FNYEAQ. Reverse transcription of all isolated RNA meant that expressed TCRB transcripts were sequenced. Profiled with immunoSEQ multiplex PCR; TCRdb holds only in-frame clones, not every one. Of some 660,000 clones detected, around 15% appear once; the ten largest clones hold 0.04%. The study, taken as a whole, reports: Across all four CD4+ subsets, people with type 1 diabetes showed modestly shorter TCRB CDR3s. A closer apparent resemblance between naive, central memory and Treg TCRB repertoires was seen in patients than in healthy donors.

This clone came up once. Its antigen is still unknown. Input material: naive CD4+ T cells from blood. The receptor was derived from a man aged 18 to 35 with type 1 diabetes. The chain employs TRBV7-6 and TRBJ1-4, with TRBD1 as a possible D gene (5 bases). The CDR3 region has the DNA TGTGCCAGCAGCCAATCAGGGACTAATGAAAAACTGTTTTTT. It translates to CASSQSGTNEKLFF.